This T cell receptor beta chain was identified in a study of OX40 agonist ivuxolimab in advanced cancers. Study-level background: Participants averaged 60 years of age (range 23 to 79) and were around 80% male. Broader study findings: Partly responding patients at 0.1-3.0 mg/kg showed some of the smallest clonal expansion.

Remarks on this clone: What it binds is not known.

TCRdb keeps only in-frame clones here, not all; method: immunoSEQ multiplex PCR. The table has tens of thousands of clones, 75% to 90% seen once. V dropped 6 bases and J dropped 2; count of bases not matched to a gene: 6. This CDR3 is built from 14 residues. Germline V gene lookup returns CDR1 LNHDA and CDR2 SQIVND (reference sequence). This specimen consisted of CD4+ or CD8+ T cells sorted from blood, obtained in a trial of the OX40 agonist ivuxolimab. V is TRBV19 and J is TRBJ1-1, with 7 bases lining up with TRBD1. The TCR comes from an adult with an advanced solid tumor such as melanoma, head and neck, liver or kidney cancer. The CDR3 sequence is CASRRDRLNTEAFF. The CDR3 DNA reads TGTGCCAGTAGAAGGGACAGACTAAACACTGAAGCTTTCTTT.